This TCR beta chain was sequenced for a study of identical twins. Trimming took 4 bases from V and 10 from J; bases not matched to a gene: 19. This CDR3 spans 16 amino acids. The germline V gene encodes CDR1 SGDLS and CDR2 YYNGEE. Each CDR3 protein is one row after TCRdb ran MiXCR on the 5' RACE reads. Here the sample spans 350,000 or so distinct CDR3 sequences, approximately 8.7% being singletons. The material sequenced was naive T cells sorted from blood. The receptor comes from a woman between 50 and 59 years old in good health. The rearrangement uses TRBV9 and TRBJ1-1; 7 bases map to TRBD1. This CDR3 is CASSKGRTGTNQGAFF. CDR3 sequence (DNA): TGTGCCAGCAGCAAGGGGCGGACAGGCACCAACCAGGGAGCTTTCTTT.